Listed here are 10 T cell receptor beta chains from one sample, sequenced in a study of CD8+ T cells in alopecia areata. The sample's treatment: oral pan-JAK inhibitor, 5-10 mg twice daily. Once RNA had been extracted, it was reverse transcribed into cDNA to act as the sequencing template. Sequencing used immunoSEQ multiplex PCR; TCRdb keeps in-frame clones, though not all of them. Among around 120,000 clones, approximately 60% were seen once, and the ten largest hold 5% to 7%. This sample comprised CD4+ T cells sorted from blood, obtained at week 4, from a patient treated with tofacitinib. All receptors derive from a human donor with alopecia areata.

This chain connects TRBV13 to TRBJ1-6, with D possibly being TRBD1 (6 bases). The CDR3 spans 15 residues. V dropped 0 bases and J dropped 7 bases, with 10 bases sitting between them. Germline lookup yields CDR1 PRHDT and CDR2 FYEKMQ (reference sequence). The CDR3 bases are TGTGCCAGCAGCTTAGGGCAGGGGAGAAATTCACCCCTCCACTTT. As protein: CASSLGQGRNSPLHF.

This clone was seen more than once but under ten times. V gene TRBV7-9 combines with J gene TRBJ2-6; D call uncertain. The V and J ends lost 1 base and 4 bases respectively, with 20 bases between them. The CDR3 is 19 residues long. Germline V gives CDR1 SEHNR, CDR2 FQNEAQ (reference sequence). CDR3 bases: TGTGCCAGCAGCTTAGTACAATTGGGCAGTGGCTTCGGGGCCAACGTCCTGACTTTC. Translation gives CASSLVQLGSGFGANVLTF.

Notes on this clone: This same CDR3 is encoded by further DNA sequences in the sample. V and J are TRBV29-1 and TRBJ2-2, with D possibly being TRBD2 (6 bases). CDR3 length: 14 residues. Germline-derived CDR1 and CDR2 are SQVTM and ANQGSEA. The V end was cut by 6 bases, the J end by 2 bases, with 13 bases between. The CDR3 sequence is CSVRRGTNTGELFF. In DNA, the CDR3 is TGCAGCGTGCGCCGGGGGACTAACACCGGGGAGCTGTTTTTT.

The chain is built from TRBV29-1 and TRBJ2-3, with D tentatively TRBD1 (6 bases). The CDR3 spans 16 residues. In germline, CDR1 is SQVTM, CDR2 ANQGSEA. Deletions cut 5 bases from V and 0 bases from J, with 18 bases between. The CDR3 protein is CSVTASGTHSTDTQYF. The CDR3, as DNA: TGCAGCGTTACCGCCTCCGGGACACATAGCACAGATACGCAGTATTTT.

This chain uses TRBV25-1 with TRBJ1-2; D gene unclear. Deletions cut 2 bases from V and 6 bases from J, with 7 bases between. Germline assignment: CDR1 MGHDK and CDR2 SYGVNS. The CDR3 loop spans 12 amino acids. The CDR3 DNA sequence: TGTGCCAGCAGTGAACAGGACGATGGCTACACCTTC. This sequence encodes CASSEQDDGYTF.

The chain joins TRBV7-6 to TRBJ1-1; no clear D gene. Germline V lookup: CDR1 SGHVS, CDR2 FNYEAQ. The CDR3 runs 14 residues. Trimming stripped 5 bases from V and 3 bases from J, with 13 bases between. The CDR3 is CASSLSRSHTEAFF. In nucleotides, the CDR3 is TGTGCCAGCAGCCTTTCCAGGAGCCACACTGAAGCTTTCTTT.

The genes are TRBV14 and TRBJ1-1; D gene unclear. CDR3 size: 14 residues. Per the germline V gene, CDR1 is SGHDN and CDR2 is FVKESK. V lost 1 base, J lost 2 bases, and 8 bases lay in between. The CDR3 region has the DNA TGTGCCAGCAGCCAAGTGGTGGGAAACACTGAAGCTTTCTTT. This translates into CASSQVVGNTEAFF.

Here the CDR3 DNA reads TGTGCCTGGACGAGACCGGGGCGGAACACTGAAGCTTTCTTT. The encoded protein is CAWTRPGRNTEAFF. The V call is TRBV30, the J call TRBJ1-1, with TRBD1 as a possible D gene (5 bases). CDR1 is GTSNPN and CDR2 is SVGIG in the germline V gene (reference sequence). The CDR3 is 14 amino acids. Deletions cut 4 bases from V and 1 base from J, with 13 bases between.

This clone was found once. The CDR3 loop reads CASSYSWRSQETQYF. CDR3 in DNA: TGTGCCAGCAGTTACTCTTGGCGCAGCCAAGAGACCCAGTACTTC. The V call is TRBV6-5, the J call TRBJ2-5; no firm D call. Trimming left V 0 bases short and J 1 base short, with 9 bases between. Germline V gene lookup returns CDR1 MNHEY and CDR2 SVGAGI. The CDR3 is 15 residues long.

This sequence joins TRBV5-1 and TRBJ2-1; 15 nucleotides agree with TRBD2. In germline, CDR1 is SGHRS, CDR2 YFSETQ. The CDR3 is 18 amino acids. J gave up 7 bases and V 1 base, and 9 bases lay outside the gene matches. The CDR3 sequence: CASSLPGLAGGFVNEQFF. DNA for the CDR3: TGCGCCAGCAGCTTGCCGGGACTAGCGGGGGGTTTTGTTAATGAGCAGTTCTTC.